This T cell receptor (beta chain) was recovered during a study of PD-1 blockade in classical Hodgkin lymphoma. Relapse was seen in all patients after autologous stem cell transplantation, and brentuximab vedotin exposure was variable. Note on this clone: The antigen remains unidentified.

The CDR3 is 10 residues long. Trimming left V 8 bases short and J 5 bases short, with 6 bases between. Germline CDR1 MNHEY, CDR2 SVGAGI. Study-wide results and limits: Individuals who commenced nivolumab within less than 1 year of ASCT were excluded. Reports indicated that newly diagnosed patients had lower baseline TCR diversity than healthy donors did. Diversity similar to that of newly diagnosed patients was seen at baseline in complete responders.

This table comes from immunoSEQ multiplex PCR, and its TCRdb copy is limited to in-frame clones, with some not included. In the table there are about 26,000 clones, roughly 68% of which are singletons. The receptor was isolated from a human donor with classical Hodgkin lymphoma. The chain couples TRBV6-5 to TRBJ1-2; D gene ambiguous. Sequenced material: peripheral blood mononuclear cells (PBMCs), taken before the second cycle of nivolumab. CDR3 coding DNA: TGTGCCAGCGTAGGTTATGGCTACACCTTC. This translates into CASVGYGYTF.